One sample yielded the 13 T cell receptor beta chains listed below, sequenced in a study of blood T cell repertoires in COVID-19. TCRdb's table, derived via immunoSEQ multiplex PCR, lists solely in-frame clones and lacks some. This sample yields about 360,000 clones, of which 86% are seen a single time; 7% to 7.5% belongs to the top ten. Source material: peripheral blood. The receptors come from a woman aged 55-69 years with COVID-19, enrolled during active disease.

The chain recombines TRBV5-1 with TRBJ2-7, with D perhaps TRBD1 (5 bases). The CDR3 spans 16 residues. Germline assignment: CDR1 SGHRS and CDR2 YFSETQ. V gave up 1 base and J gave up 2 bases, with 16 bases separating them. The CDR3 region is CASSLLGLGATYEQYF. CDR3 DNA: TGCGCCAGCAGCTTGCTGGGGCTGGGTGCAACCTACGAGCAGTACTTC.

The chain uses TRBV4-1 and TRBJ1-4; 9 bases fit TRBD1. Losses at the gene ends were 4 bases for V and 8 bases for J; bases not matched to a gene: 5. CDR3 length equals 14 residues. The germline CDR1 and CDR2 sequences are MGHRA and YSYEKL. Here the CDR3 reads CASSRLDRGEKLFF. The DNA of the CDR3 is TGCGCCAGCAGCCGACTGGACAGGGGAGAAAAACTGTTTTTT.

V is TRBV28 and J is TRBJ1-1; D possibly corresponds to TRBD1 (6 bases). In germline, CDR1 is MDHEN, CDR2 SYDVKM. Trimming left V 1 base short and J 1 base short, with 19 bases between. The CDR3 has 18 amino acids. The DNA for the CDR3 is TGTGCCAGCAGTTTATTTGTGTACAGGGAGACGAGGAACACTGAAGCTTTCTTT. Its protein product is CASSLFVYRETRNTEAFF.

About this clone itself: Other DNA sequences in this sample translate to the same CDR3. V and J are TRBV3-1 (or the pseudogene TRBV3-2) and TRBJ2-5, with TRBD2 matching 10 bases. The CDR3 runs to 14 residues. Trimming cost V 4 bases and J 4 bases; bases outside gene matches: 3. Germline CDR1 and CDR2: LGHDT and YNNKEL (reference sequence). The CDR3: CASSPWTSGETQYF. CDR3 DNA: TGTGCCAGCAGCCCCTGGACTAGCGGAGAGACCCAGTACTTC.

The chain couples TRBV6-4 to TRBJ2-2; 9 bases are shared with TRBD1. The ends lost 4 bases at V and 3 bases at J; junction bases unmatched: 3. Germline CDR1 and CDR2: MRHNA and SNTAGT. The CDR3 is made up of 15 amino acids. The CDR3, as DNA: TGTGCCAGCAGTGCACAGGGGGCCGACACCGGGGAGCTGTTTTTT. It encodes CASSAQGADTGELFF.

This chain uses TRBV5-8 with TRBJ2-1; D gene ambiguous. The V and J ends lost 10 bases and 1 base respectively, with 12 bases between them. CDR1 SGHTS and CDR2 YDEGEE come from the germline V gene. The CDR3 contains 13 residues. CDR3 sequence: CAGYYESYNEQFF. The CDR3 nucleotides read TGTGCCGGATACTATGAGTCCTACAATGAGCAGTTCTTC.

The chain employs TRBV7-3 and TRBJ1-2, with a possible D match to TRBD1 (6 bases). This CDR3 is 15 amino acids long. From germline, CDR1 is SGHTA and CDR2 FQGTGA. V was cut by 0 bases and J by 2 bases, with 10 bases left in between. The CDR3 loop is CASSLTSQGNYGYTF. In DNA form, the CDR3 reads TGTGCCAGCAGCTTAACAAGCCAGGGGAACTATGGCTACACCTTC.

The rearrangement uses TRBV4-1 and TRBJ2-3, with TRBD2 matching 8 bases. In germline, CDR1 is MGHRA, CDR2 YSYEKL. The CDR3 totals 18 residues. The ends lost 0 bases at V and 2 bases at J; junction bases unmatched: 10. CDR3 loop: CASSQESSGSEYTDTQYF. DNA for the CDR3: TGCGCCAGCAGCCAAGAGTCTAGCGGGTCCGAATACACAGATACGCAGTATTTT.

This chain connects TRBV3-1 (or the pseudogene TRBV3-2) to TRBJ2-3, with D possibly being TRBD2 (5 bases). Trimming took 2 bases from V and 9 from J, leaving 12 bases between them. Germline V gene sequence: CDR1 LGHDT, CDR2 YNNKEL (reference sequence). This CDR3 is 13 amino acids long. The CDR3 DNA reads TGTGCCAGCAGCCAACGCGGCGGAGGCACGCAGTATTTT. Translating it yields CASSQRGGGTQYF.

The chain joins TRBV7-9 to TRBJ1-1; no reliable D call. The CDR3 consists of 12 residues. V was trimmed by 6 bases and J by 7 bases, leaving 12 bases between them. The V gene's germline CDR1 is SEHNR and CDR2 FQNEAQ (reference sequence). Here the CDR3 reads CASSQPSVEAFF. The CDR3 region has the DNA TGTGCCAGCAGTCAACCCTCGGTTGAAGCTTTCTTT.

The chain has TRBV27 and TRBJ2-7; 7 bases match TRBD1. CDR1 is MNHEY and CDR2 is SMNVEV in the germline V gene (reference sequence). The CDR3 loop spans 15 amino acids. Trimming removed 8 bases from V and 3 bases from J; junction bases left unmatched: 13. DNA for the CDR3: TGTGCCAGCCGAGTGTCCGGGACAGTAGACTACGAGCAGTACTTC. Protein product: CASRVSGTVDYEQYF.

The V and J genes are TRBV18 and TRBJ2-1; 7 bases line up with TRBD2. This CDR3 has 14 amino acids. The trim removed 2 bases at V and 8 bases at J, leaving 6 bases unmatched. Germline V CDR1 and CDR2: KGHSH, LQKENI. Here the CDR3 DNA reads TGTGCCAGCTCACCAATGGCAGGGAGGGATGAGCAGTTCTTC. This translates into CASSPMAGRDEQFF.

The V and J genes are TRBV19 and TRBJ2-2; D may be TRBD1 (5 bases). This CDR3 contains 15 residues. Trimming cost V 4 bases and J 5 bases, with 14 bases left between them. Per germline, CDR1 LNHDA and CDR2 SQIVND (reference sequence). CDR3: CASSNGRVRTGELFF. The CDR3 DNA sequence: TGTGCCAGTAGTAATGGCAGGGTTAGGACCGGGGAGCTGTTTTTT.